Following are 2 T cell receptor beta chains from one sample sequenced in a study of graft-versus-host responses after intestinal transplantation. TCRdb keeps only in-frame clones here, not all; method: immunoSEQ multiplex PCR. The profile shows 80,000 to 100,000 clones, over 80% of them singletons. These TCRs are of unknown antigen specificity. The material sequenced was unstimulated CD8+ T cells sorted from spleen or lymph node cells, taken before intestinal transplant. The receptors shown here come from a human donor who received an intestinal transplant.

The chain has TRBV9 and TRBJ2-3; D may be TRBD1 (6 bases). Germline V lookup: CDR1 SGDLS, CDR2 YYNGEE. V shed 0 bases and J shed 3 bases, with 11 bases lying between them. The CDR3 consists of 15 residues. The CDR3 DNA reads TGTGCCAGCAGCGTAGGAGCAGGGGTAACAGATACGCAGTATTTT. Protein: CASSVGAGVTDTQYF.

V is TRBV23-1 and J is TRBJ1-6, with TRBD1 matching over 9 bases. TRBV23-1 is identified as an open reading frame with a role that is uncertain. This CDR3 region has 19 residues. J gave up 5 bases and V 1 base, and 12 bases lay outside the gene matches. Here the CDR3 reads CASSQLRYSGTGNNSPLHF. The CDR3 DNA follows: TGCGCCAGCAGTCAATTGCGATATAGTGGGACAGGGAATAATTCACCCCTCCACTTT.